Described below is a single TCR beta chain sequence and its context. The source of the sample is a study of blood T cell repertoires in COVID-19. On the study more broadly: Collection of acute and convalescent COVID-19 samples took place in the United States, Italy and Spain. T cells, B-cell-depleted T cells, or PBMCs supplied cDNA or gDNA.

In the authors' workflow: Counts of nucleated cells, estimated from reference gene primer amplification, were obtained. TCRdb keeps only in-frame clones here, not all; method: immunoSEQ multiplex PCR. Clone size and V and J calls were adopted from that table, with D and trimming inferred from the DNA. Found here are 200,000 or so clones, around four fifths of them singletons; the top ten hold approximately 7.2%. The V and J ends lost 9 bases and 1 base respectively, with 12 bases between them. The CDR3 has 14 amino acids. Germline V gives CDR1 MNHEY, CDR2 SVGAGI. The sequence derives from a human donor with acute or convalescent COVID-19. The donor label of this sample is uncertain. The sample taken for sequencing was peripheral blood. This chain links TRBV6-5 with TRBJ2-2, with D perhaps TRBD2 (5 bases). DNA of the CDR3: TGTGCCAGTGGGCGGGCCCTGAACACCGGGGAGCTGTTTTTT. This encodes CASGRALNTGELFF.